This T cell receptor (beta chain) is drawn from a study of cytomegalovirus exposure and HLA in healthy donors. Study findings and constraints: HLA alleles were associated with 15,000 to 20,000 TCR beta sequences in a later analysis at 0.05 false discovery rate. Both high specificity and high sensitivity reportedly marked the classifier's diagnosis of cytomegalovirus status.

As concerns this clone: Antigen specificity is unknown. Compared with germline, one end of the junction differs, possibly owing to a read error.

Both 60 Vbeta primers and 13 Jbeta primers went into the PCR. The data were produced by immunoSEQ multiplex PCR, yet TCRdb's version contains in-frame clones alone and is incomplete. The profile covers approximately 140,000 clones, with over 75% appearing a single time and approximately 2.4% taken by the ten largest. The CDR3 totals 14 residues. CDR1 is PRHDT and CDR2 is FYEKMQ in the germline V gene (reference sequence). The J gene is TRBJ2-7, the V gene TRBV13; weak D call: TRBD2 (5 bases). This clonotype originated in a male donor in good health and CMV-seronegative. The sample was PBMCs. CDR3 sequence (DNA): TGTGCCAGCAGTCCAAAGGCGGGTTCCTACGAGCAGTACTTT. Its translation: CASSPKAGSYEQYF.